The entry below describes one T cell receptor (beta chain). The antigen is undetermined. This entry is derived from a study of OX40 agonist ivuxolimab in advanced cancers. Background on the study: Of mixed ages from roughly 23 to 80 and averaging about 60 years, the group was over 80% male.

Study-level results: Relative to CD4+ cells, CD8+ T cells on average had more expanded clones.

Trimming stripped 5 bases from V and 2 bases from J, with 12 bases between. Germline assignment: CDR1 PRHDT and CDR2 FYEKMQ (reference sequence). CDR3 length equals 14 residues. Samples were taken at baseline and on day 1 of cycles 4 and 7. TCRdb's table, derived via immunoSEQ multiplex PCR, lists solely in-frame clones and lacks some. The data show about 69,000 clones, around 90% seen once. This sequence originates from an adult with an advanced solid tumor such as melanoma, head and neck, liver or kidney cancer. The sequencing here drew on CD4+ or CD8+ T cells sorted from blood, taken in a trial of the OX40 agonist ivuxolimab. The rearrangement uses TRBV13 and TRBJ2-5, with D tentatively TRBD1 (6 bases). CDR3 loop: CASSPRTVQETQYF. CDR3 coding DNA: TGTGCCAGCAGCCCCCGGACAGTACAAGAGACCCAGTACTTC.